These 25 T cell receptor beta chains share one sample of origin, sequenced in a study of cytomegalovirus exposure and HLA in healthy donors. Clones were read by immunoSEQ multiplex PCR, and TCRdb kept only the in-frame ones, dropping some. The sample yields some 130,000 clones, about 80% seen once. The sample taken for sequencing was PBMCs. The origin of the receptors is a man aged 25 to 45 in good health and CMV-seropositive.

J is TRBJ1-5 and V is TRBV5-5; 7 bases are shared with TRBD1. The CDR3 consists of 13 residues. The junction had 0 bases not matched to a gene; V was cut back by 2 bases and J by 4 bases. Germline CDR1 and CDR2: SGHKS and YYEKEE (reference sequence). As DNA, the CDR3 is TGTGCCAGCAGCTTACAGGGGAATCAGCCCCAGCATTTT. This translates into CASSLQGNQPQHF.

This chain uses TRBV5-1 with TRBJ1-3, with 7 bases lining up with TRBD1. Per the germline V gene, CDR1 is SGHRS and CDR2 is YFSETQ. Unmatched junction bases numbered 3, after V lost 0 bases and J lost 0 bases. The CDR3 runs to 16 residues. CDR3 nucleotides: TGCGCCAGCAGCTTGGGCGCAGGGGGCTCTGGAAACACCATATATTTT. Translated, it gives CASSLGAGGSGNTIYF.

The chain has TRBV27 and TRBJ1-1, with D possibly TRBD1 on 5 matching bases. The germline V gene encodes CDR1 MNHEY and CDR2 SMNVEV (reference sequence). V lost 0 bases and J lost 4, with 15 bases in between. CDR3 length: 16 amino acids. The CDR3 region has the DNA TGTGCCAGCAGTTTATCGCTCGGGGGGGTGAGCACTGAAGCTTTCTTT. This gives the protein CASSLSLGGVSTEAFF.

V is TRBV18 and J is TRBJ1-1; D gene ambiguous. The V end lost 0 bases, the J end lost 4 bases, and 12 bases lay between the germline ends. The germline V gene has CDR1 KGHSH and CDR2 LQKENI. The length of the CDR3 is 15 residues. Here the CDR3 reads CASSPPSVRGTEAFF. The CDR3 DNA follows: TGTGCCAGCTCACCACCTTCCGTTCGGGGCACTGAAGCTTTCTTT.

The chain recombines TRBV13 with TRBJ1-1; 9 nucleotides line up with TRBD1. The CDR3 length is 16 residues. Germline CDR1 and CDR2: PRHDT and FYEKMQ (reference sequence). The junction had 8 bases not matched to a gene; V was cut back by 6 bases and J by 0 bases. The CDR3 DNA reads TGTGCCAGCAGACTCAACAGGGGGCAGGTGAACACTGAAGCTTTCTTT. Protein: CASRLNRGQVNTEAFF. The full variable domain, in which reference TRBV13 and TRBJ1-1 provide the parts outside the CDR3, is AAGVIQSPRHLIKEKRETATLKCYPIPRHDTVYWYQQGPGQDPQFLISFYEKMQSDKGSIPDRFSAQQFSDYHSELNMSSLELGDSALYFCASRLNRGQVNTEAFFGQGTRLTVV.

The CDR3 loop reads CAIGGQTGPSSYEQYF. CDR3 bases: TGTGCCATCGGGGGCCAAACAGGACCGAGCTCCTACGAGCAGTACTTC. This chain joins TRBV10-3 and TRBJ2-7; a weak D match, TRBD1 (6 bases). Germline lookup yields CDR1 ENHRY and CDR2 SYGVKD. The CDR3 has 16 amino acids. Trimming pared 8 bases from V and 0 bases from J, leaving 20 bases between.

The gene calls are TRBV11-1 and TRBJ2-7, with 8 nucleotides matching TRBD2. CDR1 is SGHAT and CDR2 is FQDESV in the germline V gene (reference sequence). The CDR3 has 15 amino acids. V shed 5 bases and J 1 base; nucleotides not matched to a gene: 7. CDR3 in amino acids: CASSQTGGKSYEQYF. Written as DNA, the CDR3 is TGTGCCAGCAGCCAAACGGGGGGGAAATCCTACGAGCAGTACTTC. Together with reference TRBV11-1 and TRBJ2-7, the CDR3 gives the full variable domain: EAEVAQSPRYKITEKSQAVAFWCDPISGHATLYWYRQILGQGPELLVQFQDESVVDDSQLPKDRFSAERLKGVDSTLKIQPAELGDSAMYLCASSQTGGKSYEQYFGPGTRLTVT.

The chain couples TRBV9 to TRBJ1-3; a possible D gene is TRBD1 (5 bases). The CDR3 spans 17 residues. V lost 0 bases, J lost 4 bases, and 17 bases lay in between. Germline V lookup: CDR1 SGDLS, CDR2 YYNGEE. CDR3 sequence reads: CASSVATKRTPGNTIYF. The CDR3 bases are TGTGCCAGCAGCGTAGCTACGAAGAGGACACCCGGAAACACCATATATTTT.

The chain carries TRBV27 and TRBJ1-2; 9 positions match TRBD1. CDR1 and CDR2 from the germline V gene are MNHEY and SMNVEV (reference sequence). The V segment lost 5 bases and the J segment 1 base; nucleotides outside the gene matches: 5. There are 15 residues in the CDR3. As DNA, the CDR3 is TGTGCCAGCAGTCTGTCGGACAGGGGTAACTATGGCTACACCTTC. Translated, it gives CASSLSDRGNYGYTF.

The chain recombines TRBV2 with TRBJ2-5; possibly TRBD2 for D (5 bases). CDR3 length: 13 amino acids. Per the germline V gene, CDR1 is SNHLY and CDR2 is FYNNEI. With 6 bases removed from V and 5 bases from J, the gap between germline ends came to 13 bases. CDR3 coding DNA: TGTGCCAGCAGGTCGGGATCCTTGGAGACCCAGTACTTC. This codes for CASRSGSLETQYF. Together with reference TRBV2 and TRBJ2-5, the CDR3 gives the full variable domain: EPEVTQTPSHQVTQMGQEVILRCVPISNHLYFYWYRQILGQKVEFLVSFYNNEISEKSEIFDDQFSVERPDGSNFTLKIRSTKLEDSAMYFCASRSGSLETQYFGPGTRLLVL.

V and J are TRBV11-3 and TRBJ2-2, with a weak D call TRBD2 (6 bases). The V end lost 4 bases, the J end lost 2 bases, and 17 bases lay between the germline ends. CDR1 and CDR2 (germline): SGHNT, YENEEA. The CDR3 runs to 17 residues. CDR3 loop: CASSSFGGGLNTGELFF. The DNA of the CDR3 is TGTGCCAGCAGCTCCTTTGGGGGAGGTCTTAACACCGGGGAGCTGTTTTTT.

CDR3 in amino acids: CASKEREFGTDTQYF. In DNA, the CDR3 is TGTGCCAGCAAAGAGCGGGAGTTTGGTACAGATACGCAGTATTTT. This chain joins TRBV2 and TRBJ2-3; TRBD2 agrees at 8 bases. The V segment lost 7 bases and the J segment 3 bases; nucleotides outside the gene matches: 9. The germline gives CDR1 SNHLY, CDR2 FYNNEI. The CDR3 has 15 amino acids.

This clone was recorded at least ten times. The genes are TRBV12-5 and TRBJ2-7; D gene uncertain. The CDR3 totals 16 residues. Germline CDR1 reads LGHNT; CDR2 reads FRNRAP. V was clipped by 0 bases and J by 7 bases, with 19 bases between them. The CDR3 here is CASGLVLRGSRREQYF. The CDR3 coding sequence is TGTGCTAGTGGTTTGGTACTTCGAGGTAGCCGTAGGGAGCAGTACTTC.

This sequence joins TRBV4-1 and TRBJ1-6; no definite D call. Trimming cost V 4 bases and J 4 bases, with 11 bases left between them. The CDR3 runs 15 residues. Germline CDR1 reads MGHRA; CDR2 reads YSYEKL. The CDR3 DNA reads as TGCGCCAGCAGCCCACTTCGGGGTTATAATTCACCCCTCCACTTT. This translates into CASSPLRGYNSPLHF.

CDR3 bases: TGTGCCAGCAGCTTAGGAGGCACAGATACGCAGTATTTT. It translates to CASSLGGTDTQYF. The V and J genes are TRBV7-3 and TRBJ2-3; no firm D call. The CDR3 covers 13 residues. Per the germline V gene, CDR1 is SGHTA and CDR2 is FQGTGA. V lost 2 bases to trimming and J lost 1 base, with 4 bases between them.

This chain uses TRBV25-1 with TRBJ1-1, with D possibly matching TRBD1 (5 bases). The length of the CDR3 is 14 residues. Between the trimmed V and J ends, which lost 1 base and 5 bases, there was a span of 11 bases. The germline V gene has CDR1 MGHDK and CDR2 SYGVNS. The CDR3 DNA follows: TGTGCCAGCAGTGAATCGGAGGGGTGGACTGAAGCTTTCTTT. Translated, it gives CASSESEGWTEAFF.

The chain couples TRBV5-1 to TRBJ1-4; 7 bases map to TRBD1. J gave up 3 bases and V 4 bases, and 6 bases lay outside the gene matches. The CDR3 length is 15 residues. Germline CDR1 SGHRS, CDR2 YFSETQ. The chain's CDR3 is CASSTGQVPNEKLFF. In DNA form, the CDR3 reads TGCGCCAGCAGCACTGGACAGGTCCCTAATGAAAAACTGTTTTTT.

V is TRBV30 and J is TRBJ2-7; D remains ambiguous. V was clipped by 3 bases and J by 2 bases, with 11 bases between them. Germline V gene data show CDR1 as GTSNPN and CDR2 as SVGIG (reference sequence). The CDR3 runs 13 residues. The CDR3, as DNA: TGTGCCTGGAGGGAACCAGCGACCTACGAGCAGTACTTC. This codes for CAWREPATYEQYF.

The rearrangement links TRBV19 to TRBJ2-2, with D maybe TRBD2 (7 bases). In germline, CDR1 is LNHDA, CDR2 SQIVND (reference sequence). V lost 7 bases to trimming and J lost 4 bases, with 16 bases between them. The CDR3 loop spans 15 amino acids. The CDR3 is CASIRGGGGTGELFF. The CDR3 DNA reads TGTGCCAGTATTAGGGGGGGAGGAGGCACCGGGGAGCTGTTTTTT.

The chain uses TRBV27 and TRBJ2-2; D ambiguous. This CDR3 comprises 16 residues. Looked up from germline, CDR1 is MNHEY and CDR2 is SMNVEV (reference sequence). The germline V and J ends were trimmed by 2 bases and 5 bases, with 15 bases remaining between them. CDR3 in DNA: TGTGCCAGCAGTTTAGGGCACAGTGTTTTGACCGGGGAGCTGTTTTTT. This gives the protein CASSLGHSVLTGELFF.

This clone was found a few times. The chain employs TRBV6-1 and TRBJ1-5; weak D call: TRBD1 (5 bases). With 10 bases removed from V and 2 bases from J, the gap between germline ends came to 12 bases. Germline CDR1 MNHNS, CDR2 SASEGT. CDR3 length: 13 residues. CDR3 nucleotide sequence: TGTGCCATCAAACGGGGGGGCAATCAGCCCCAGCATTTT. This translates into CAIKRGGNQPQHF.

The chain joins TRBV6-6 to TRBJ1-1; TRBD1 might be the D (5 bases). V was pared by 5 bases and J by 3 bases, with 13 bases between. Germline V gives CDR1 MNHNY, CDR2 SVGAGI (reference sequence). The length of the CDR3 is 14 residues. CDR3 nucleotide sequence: TGTGCCAGCAGTCTCAGGGTGAAGGACACTGAAGCTTTCTTT. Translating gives CASSLRVKDTEAFF.

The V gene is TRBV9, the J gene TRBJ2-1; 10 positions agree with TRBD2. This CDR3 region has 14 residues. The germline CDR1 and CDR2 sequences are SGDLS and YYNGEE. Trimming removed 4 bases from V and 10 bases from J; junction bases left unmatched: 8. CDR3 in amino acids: CASSTKLAGPEQFF. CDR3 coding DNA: TGTGCCAGCAGCACTAAACTAGCGGGGCCAGAGCAGTTCTTC. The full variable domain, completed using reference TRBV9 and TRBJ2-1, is DSGVTQTPKHLITATGQRVTLRCSPRSGDLSVYWYQQSLDQGLQFLIQYYNGEERAKGNILERFSAQQFPDLHSELNLSSLELGDSALYFCASSTKLAGPEQFFGPGTRLTVL.

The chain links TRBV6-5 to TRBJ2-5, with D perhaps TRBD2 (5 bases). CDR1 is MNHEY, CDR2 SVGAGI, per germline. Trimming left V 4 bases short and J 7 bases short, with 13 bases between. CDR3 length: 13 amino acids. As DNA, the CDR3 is TGTGCCAGCAGTTCACCGGGGTTAGGGACCCAGTACTTC. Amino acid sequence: CASSSPGLGTQYF.

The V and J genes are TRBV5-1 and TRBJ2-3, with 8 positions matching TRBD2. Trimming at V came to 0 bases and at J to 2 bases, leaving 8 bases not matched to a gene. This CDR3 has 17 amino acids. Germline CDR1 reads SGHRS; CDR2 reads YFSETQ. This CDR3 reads CASSLVTPGGFTDTQYF. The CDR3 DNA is TGCGCCAGCAGCTTGGTTACGCCGGGGGGGTTCACAGATACGCAGTATTTT. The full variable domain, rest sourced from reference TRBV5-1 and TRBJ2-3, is KAGVTQTPRYLIKTRGQQVTLSCSPISGHRSVSWYQQTPGQGLQFLFEYFSETQRNKGNFPGRFSGRQFSNSRSEMNVSTLELGDSALYLCASSLVTPGGFTDTQYFGPGTRLTVL.